This T cell receptor (beta chain) appears in the sequencing data of a study of blood T cell repertoires in COVID-19 (TCRdb year 2020). Notes on the research overall: Samples from collaborators originated in the United States, Italy and Spain and spanned both the acute and convalescent phases of COVID-19. The repertoires were released in a freely available public database meant as a resource for research on the immune response to SARS-CoV-2. The material from the prospective study consisted of cDNA or gDNA derived from T cells, B-cell-depleted T cells, or PBMCs. The dataset comprised deeply sampled blood TCRbeta repertoires from subjects exposed to, actively infected with, or recovered from COVID-19. Sample metadata almost always included a de-identified subject ID, COVID-19 status, age in years and sex. The samples were drawn from the first 160 participants of the ongoing ImmuneRACE study and from 950 to 1,500 subjects provided by 6 global collaborators. Where HLA class I and class II types were available, the types were taken from metadata supplied by the sample provider, not from assay-based typing. Points the paper makes about the study in general: Clinical and demographic metadata were provided uncurated, with the amount varying by source and participant.

From the germline V gene, CDR1 is SGHVS and CDR2 is FNYEAQ. Trimmed from V: 1 base; trimmed from J: 4 bases; junction bases lacking a gene match: 8. CDR3 length: 17 amino acids, cysteine to phenylalanine. The sequence is cut down to CDR3 DNA, 51 bases in frame from base 1. As for this clone: Its recognized antigen is unknown. Base-call qualities are not available, and no considerably larger clone is one nucleotide away.

TCRbeta CDR3 regions were amplified from genomic DNA using the immunoSEQ Assay, a bias-controlled multiplex PCR. Turning to the authors' computational methods: Within the assay, amplification of reference gene primers was used to estimate how many nucleated cells each sample contained. Sequence reads were collapsed and filtered to measure the absolute abundance of every unique TCRbeta CDR3 rearrangement. For each sample, productive Simpson clonality was calculated by taking the square root of Simpson's diversity index across productive rearrangements. TCRdb limited this immuneACCESS table to in-frame rearrangements with V and J called. A share of clones is missing; checked studies link under half to unresolved V genes, and the rest is unexplained. That table supplies the V and J calls and clone size; D and trimming were determined from the DNA. This sample has under 300,000 clones in its table, and over 75% of those were observed once. 1.5% to 2% of the sample lies in the top ten.

Participants in the prospective study were enrolled through a virtual design, were aged roughly 18 to 95 years, and lived in approximately 25 United States geographic areas. Cohort assignment in the prospective study relied on participant-reported clinical history from a screening survey and a study questionnaire. ImmuneRACE Cohort 3 recovered participants were defined by two consecutive negative NP/OP PCR tests, healthcare professional clearance, or symptom resolution. In the prospective study, whole blood, serum and a nasopharyngeal or oropharyngeal swab were collected from each participant by mobile phlebotomists. Prospective study participants could optionally give additional blood draws and questionnaires over a roughly two-month period. Blood samples from the prospective study were shipped frozen or at room temperature prior to DNA extraction.

The receptor was derived from a woman in her forties or fifties who had recovered from COVID-19. The chain couples TRBV7-6 to TRBJ2-1; the central 9 bases match TRBD2. The sample taken for sequencing was PBMCs or T cells enriched from blood (not recorded which). The CDR3 loop reads CASSLGTSAKGYNEQFF. The DNA is as follows: TGTGCCAGCAGCTTAGGGACTAGCGCCAAAGGTTACAATGAGCAGTTCTTC.